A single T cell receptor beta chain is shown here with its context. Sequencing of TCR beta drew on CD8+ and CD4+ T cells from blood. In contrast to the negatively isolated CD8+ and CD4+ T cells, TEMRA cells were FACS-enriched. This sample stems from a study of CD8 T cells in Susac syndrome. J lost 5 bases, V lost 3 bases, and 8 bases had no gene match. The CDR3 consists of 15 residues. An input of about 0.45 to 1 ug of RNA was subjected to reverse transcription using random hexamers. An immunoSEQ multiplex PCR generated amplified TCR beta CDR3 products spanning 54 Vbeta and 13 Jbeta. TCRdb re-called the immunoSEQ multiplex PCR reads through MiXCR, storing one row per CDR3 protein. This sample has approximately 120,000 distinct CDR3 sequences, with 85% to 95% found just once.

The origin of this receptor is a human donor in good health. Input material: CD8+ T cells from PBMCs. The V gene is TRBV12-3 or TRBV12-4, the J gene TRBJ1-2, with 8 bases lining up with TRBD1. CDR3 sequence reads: CASSFQGAIGYGYTF. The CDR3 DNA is TGTGCCAGCAGTTTCCAGGGGGCTATTGGGTATGGCTACACCTTC.